This T cell receptor (beta chain) is drawn from a study of T cell responses to AZD1222 COVID-19 vaccine. Study-wide results and limits: No repertoire was sampled before or during the peak T cell response, only after it. Reports say nearly half of spike-specific TCRs go after unmutated variant regions. Two doses of AZD1222 preceded a rise in Spike-specific TCR breadth and depth.

V was clipped by 6 bases and J by 3 bases, with 9 bases between them. Germline V gene lookup returns CDR1 MNHEY and CDR2 SVGAGI. The CDR3 sequence is 12 residues long. Comment on this clone: Its antigen is unidentified.

Profiling relied on immunoSEQ multiplex PCR, and the TCRdb table lists in-frame clones only, not all of them. Here the sample spans 200,000 to 250,000 clones, about 95% being singletons. This sample comprised peripheral blood, obtained 28 days after the second dose of the MenACWY control vaccine. The clonotype comes from an adult who received the MenACWY meningococcal vaccine as a control. This rearrangement joins TRBV6-5 to TRBJ2-7; D possibly corresponds to TRBD2 (5 bases). The CDR3 region is CASSGNYYEQYF. The CDR3, as DNA: TGTGCCAGCAGCGGGAACTACTACGAGCAGTACTTC.